Listed below are T cell receptor beta chains from one sample, sequenced in a study of identical twins. MiXCR was run by TCRdb on the 5' RACE reads, yielding one entry per CDR3 protein. The data hold about 890,000 distinct CDR3 sequences, with 9% to 15% observed a single time. Another study also made use of these data, one on yellow fever vaccine responses in identical twins.

Material for sequencing was PBMCs. The source is a woman between 18 and 29 years old in good health. CDR3s include the opening cysteine and the closing phenylalanine or tryptophan. A D gene is named only where the DNA matches it firmly. Clone size, where shown, is once, few, many, or a class for clones that have expanded.

size,V,J,D,CDR3,DNA
.,TRBV7-2,TRBJ2-3,.,CASSLRGGGTDAQYF,TGTGCCAGCAGCCTCCGAGGTGGTGGAACAGATGCGCAGTATTTT
many,TRBV2,TRBJ2-1,TRBD2,CATILALTVDEQFF,TGTGCCACCATACTAGCGTTAACCGTCGATGAGCAGTTCTTC
.,TRBV18,TRBJ2-1,TRBD2,CASSPGTSGRVDEQFF,TGTGCCAGCTCACCGGGGACTAGCGGGAGGGTGGATGAGCAGTTCTTC
.,TRBV5-5,TRBJ2-7,.,CASSYVGKTEQYF,TGTGCCAGCAGCTATGTTGGTAAAACCGAGCAGTACTTC
few,TRBV20-1,TRBJ1-2,TRBD1,CSAREGQGNNYGYTF,TGCAGTGCAAGGGAGGGACAGGGGAACAACTATGGCTACACCTTC
few,TRBV4-1,TRBJ2-3,.,CASSQVIWAATDTQYF,TGCGCCAGCAGCCAAGTCATTTGGGCAGCCACAGATACGCAGTATTTT
many,TRBV20-1,TRBJ1-2,.,CSARDASGYYGYTF,TGCAGTGCTAGAGATGCATCGGGCTACTATGGCTACACCTTC
.,TRBV6-1,TRBJ2-7,.,CATLYRSSYEQYF,TGTGCCACCCTCTACCGGAGCTCCTACGAGCAGTACTTC
few,TRBV12-3/TRBV12-4,TRBJ2-7,.,CASSLGNPYEQYF,TGTGCCAGCAGTTTAGGCAACCCCTACGAGCAGTACTTC
many,TRBV5-5,TRBJ2-5,TRBD2,CASRQAGGETQYF,TGTGCCAGCAGGCAAGCGGGAGGAGAGACCCAGTACTTC
few,TRBV10-3,TRBJ2-1,TRBD1,CANGQGASNEQFF,TGTGCCAATGGACAGGGTGCGTCCAATGAGCAGTTCTTC
few,TRBV12-3/TRBV12-4,TRBJ2-1,.,CASSLTGIGGEQFF,TGTGCCAGCAGTTTAACGGGCATCGGGGGTGAGCAGTTCTTC
few,TRBV4-1,TRBJ2-3,TRBD2,CASSSLAGGPGTDTQYF,TGCGCCAGCAGCTCACTAGCGGGGGGGCCCGGCACAGATACGCAGTATTTT
.,TRBV15,TRBJ2-5,.,CATKSGNQETQYF,TGTGCCACCAAATCAGGGAACCAAGAGACCCAGTACTTC
.,TRBV9,TRBJ2-1,TRBD2,CASSLRLAGHNEQFF,TGTGCCAGCAGCCTCAGACTAGCGGGACACAATGAGCAGTTCTTC
few,TRBV5-1,TRBJ2-5,.,CASSLQPGPQETQYF,TGCGCCAGCAGCTTACAACCTGGGCCTCAAGAGACCCAGTACTTC
few,TRBV28,TRBJ2-4,TRBD2,CASSPSGLADLNIQYF,TGTGCCAGCAGTCCCTCGGGACTAGCGGACTTAAACATTCAGTACTTC
many,TRBV20-1,TRBJ2-7,.,CSAQRGGAYEQYF,TGCAGTGCACAAAGGGGGGGAGCCTACGAGCAGTACTTC